Described below is a single T cell receptor beta chain sequence and its context. With the library built for alpha chains, this beta chain is off target and its frequency is not meaningful. TCRdb processed the RT-PCR reads anew with MiXCR; each CDR3 protein has one entry. The profile shows thousands of distinct CDR3 sequences, approximately 93% of them singletons. The V and J ends lost 2 bases and 6 bases, in that order; junction bases with no gene match: 6. Looked up from germline, CDR1 is SGHRS and CDR2 is YFSETQ. This CDR3 has 14 residues. The TCR was taken from a female donor in good health, serving as a healthy control. V is TRBV5-1 and J is TRBJ2-3; 7 nucleotides align to TRBD1. The sample consisted of memory CD4+ T cells from blood. CDR3 sequence: CASSLEGDSDTQYF. The CDR3 DNA follows: TGCGCCAGCAGCTTAGAGGGGGACAGCGATACGCAGTATTTT.